These 22 T cell receptor beta chains came from one sample sequenced in a study of identical twins (dated by TCRdb to the mid-2010s). Library creation used 5' RACE. Sequencing took place on an Illumina HiSeq 2000. TCRdb itself trimmed the public reads at Q25 with fastp, ran MiXCR and retained productive beta chains. A single entry per CDR3 protein holds the most common genes and DNA from its merged rows. The sample table records 500,000 to 600,000 distinct CDR3 sequences; roughly a fifth of these occur just once. The biggest ten clones account for roughly 0.9% of the sample. These sequences were also reported in another study, on T cells expressing NK-cell markers.

Sequenced material: CD4+ T cells sorted from blood. The receptor source for this set is a woman younger than 35 in good health.

The chain has TRBV20-1 and TRBJ2-3, with 10 bases lining up with TRBD2. This CDR3 spans 15 amino acids. J gave up 1 base and V 4 bases, and 5 bases lay outside the gene matches. Per the germline V gene, CDR1 is DFQATT and CDR2 is SNEGSKA (reference sequence). The DNA of the CDR3 is TGCAGTGCTAAGCGTACTAGCGGGGGCACAGATACGCAGTATTTT. Translated: CSAKRTSGGTDTQYF.

In this sample, this clonotype turned up many times. The rearrangement joins TRBV12-5 to TRBJ2-1, with D unresolved. The CDR3 runs to 14 residues. Germline assignment: CDR1 LGHNT and CDR2 FRNRAP. Trimming left V 5 bases short and J 3 bases short, with 11 bases between. The CDR3 DNA sequence: TGTGCTAGTGGTACTTCGTCAGGCTACAATGAGCAGTTCTTC. It yields the protein CASGTSSGYNEQFF. Full variable domain (rest looked up from reference TRBV12-5 and TRBJ2-1): DARVTQTPRHKVTEMGQEVTMRCQPILGHNTVFWYRQTMMQGLELLAYFRNRAPLDDSGMPKDRFSAEMPDATLATLKIQPSEPRDSAVYFCASGTSSGYNEQFFGPGTRLTVL.

The chain links TRBV29-1 to TRBJ2-7, with 10 bases aligning to TRBD1. CDR1 is SQVTM, CDR2 ANQGSEA, per germline. There are 13 residues in the CDR3. Trimming took 6 bases from V and 1 from J; bases not matched to a gene: 3. CDR3 nucleotide sequence: TGCAGCGTCCGACAGGGGGCTTCCTACGAGCAGTACTTC. Translation: CSVRQGASYEQYF.

Written as DNA, the CDR3 is TGTGCCATCACAAGCGGGGGGCATGGGGAGACCCAGTACTTC. It yields the protein CAITSGGHGETQYF. The rearrangement joins TRBV10-3 to TRBJ2-5; the match to TRBD2 covers 9 bases. The CDR3 totals 14 residues. The junction had 8 bases not matched to a gene; V was cut back by 7 bases and J by 5 bases. Germline V lookup: CDR1 ENHRY, CDR2 SYGVKD.

The J gene is TRBJ2-7, the V gene TRBV5-1; D is uncertain. The CDR3 length is 14 residues. Trimming removed 0 bases at V and 5 bases at J, with 12 bases between. Germline CDR1 reads SGHRS; CDR2 reads YFSETQ. The CDR3 region is CASSLDSDRDEQYF. For the CDR3, the DNA is TGCGCCAGCAGCTTGGACTCCGATCGGGACGAGCAGTACTTC. Full variable domain (rest looked up from reference TRBV5-1 and TRBJ2-7): KAGVTQTPRYLIKTRGQQVTLSCSPISGHRSVSWYQQTPGQGLQFLFEYFSETQRNKGNFPGRFSGRQFSNSRSEMNVSTLELGDSALYLCASSLDSDRDEQYFGPGTRLTVT.

This clonotype has more than one count but fewer than ten. The chain joins TRBV10-3 to TRBJ1-6; the match to TRBD1 covers 8 bases. V was pared by 9 bases and J by 8 bases, with 6 bases of the junction left unmatched. CDR3 length: 13 residues. Germline-derived CDR1 and CDR2 are ENHRY and SYGVKD. CDR3: CAMGGTGDSPLHF. The CDR3 DNA reads as TGTGCCATGGGAGGGACAGGAGATTCACCCCTCCACTTT.

V gene TRBV5-5 combines with J gene TRBJ2-5; D is unresolved. Germline V lookup: CDR1 SGHKS, CDR2 YYEKEE (reference sequence). The V end lost 6 bases, the J end lost 4 bases, and 16 bases lay between the germline ends. The CDR3 length is 14 residues. CDR3 in DNA: TGTGCCAGCACCACCTTGTCCGCTAGAGAGACCCAGTACTTC. As protein: CASTTLSARETQYF.

This clonotype came up a few times. The chain has TRBV12-3 or TRBV12-4 and TRBJ2-3; tentative D call: TRBD1 (6 bases). The CDR3 runs to 14 residues. Between the trimmed V and J ends, which lost 1 base and 4 bases, there was a span of 9 bases. CDR3 sequence reads: CASSLDRDPDTQYF. The CDR3 DNA reads as TGTGCCAGCAGTTTAGACAGGGACCCAGATACGCAGTATTTT.

This clonotype turned up a few times. V and J are TRBV7-8 and TRBJ2-7; the D gene is possibly TRBD1 (6 bases). CDR3 size: 13 residues. V was clipped by 5 bases and J by 6 bases, with 14 bases between them. Germline V gives CDR1 SGHVS, CDR2 FQNEAQ. CDR3 sequence (DNA): TGTGCCAGCAGCCGTTTAGGGGGTCGCGAGCAGTACTTC. This gives the protein CASSRLGGREQYF.

This chain uses TRBV5-1 with TRBJ2-3, with TRBD2 identical over 7 bases. The CDR3 is 14 residues long. V trimming: 4 bases; J trimming: 11 bases; junction bases outside the gene matches: 13. Germline assignment: CDR1 SGHRS and CDR2 YFSETQ. The CDR3: CASSRGEGSLEQYF. The DNA for the CDR3 is TGCGCCAGCAGCCGGGGGGAGGGGTCCCTCGAGCAGTATTTT.

In nucleotides, the CDR3 is TGCAGCGTTGATCCCCTAGCCAAAAACATTCAGTACTTC. Protein product: CSVDPLAKNIQYF. The genes are TRBV29-1 and TRBJ2-4, with unresolved D. This CDR3 spans 13 amino acids. CDR1 SQVTM and CDR2 ANQGSEA come from the germline V gene. V shed 3 bases and J shed 0 bases, with 6 bases lying between them.

This chain links TRBV6-5 with TRBJ2-7; D might be TRBD2 (7 bases). The CDR3 runs 15 residues. The germline V and J ends were trimmed by 4 bases and 5 bases, with 18 bases remaining between them. The germline V gene has CDR1 MNHEY and CDR2 SVGAGI. The CDR3 nucleotides are TGTGCCAGCAGTTTTTCACCGGGGGGCTTCCACGAGCAGTACTTC. Its translation is CASSFSPGGFHEQYF.

A few counts support this clonotype. The chain links TRBV20-1 to TRBJ1-5; TRBD1 matches at 7 bases. Trimming took 6 bases from V and 1 from J; bases not matched to a gene: 6. Germline CDR1 and CDR2: DFQATT and SNEGSKA (reference sequence). This CDR3 has 14 residues. In DNA, the CDR3 is TGCAGTGCCTCGACAGGGCCAAGCAATCAGCCCCAGCATTTT. Translated: CSASTGPSNQPQHF.

The chain links TRBV5-1 to TRBJ1-2; TRBD1 might be the D (5 bases). CDR1 and CDR2 (germline): SGHRS, YFSETQ. Trimming cost V 0 bases and J 8 bases, with 23 bases left between them. The CDR3 covers 17 residues. In DNA form, the CDR3 reads TGCGCCAGCAGCTTGGCCGGTAACGAGGGGCAGGGTGGCGGCTACACCTTC. Encoded protein: CASSLAGNEGQGGGYTF.

This clonotype came up a few times. Here the CDR3 DNA reads TGCAGTGCTAGCACCCCACCCGGGGAGCTGTTTTTT. Protein product: CSASTPPGELFF. The rearrangement uses TRBV20-1 and TRBJ2-2, with D uncertain. Between the trimmed V and J ends, which lost 3 bases and 6 bases, there was a span of 8 bases. Per germline, CDR1 DFQATT and CDR2 SNEGSKA (reference sequence). CDR3 length: 12 amino acids.

This chain joins TRBV15 and TRBJ2-7; 8 nucleotides align to TRBD1. The ends lost 0 bases at V and 5 bases at J; junction bases unmatched: 6. This CDR3 is built from 15 residues. Germline V gene sequence: CDR1 LNHNV, CDR2 YYDKDF (reference sequence). CDR3 nucleotides: TGTGCCACCAGCAGAGAACAGGGGGAAATAGACGAGCAGTACTTC. It encodes CATSREQGEIDEQYF.

This clonotype appeared a few times. V and J are TRBV12-3 or TRBV12-4 and TRBJ1-4, with D maybe TRBD1 (5 bases). The ends were cut back, 5 bases at V and 8 bases at J, with 18 bases in the middle. The CDR3 covers 15 residues. CDR3 region: CASSLTQARGEKLFF. In DNA, the CDR3 is TGTGCCAGCAGTCTCACCCAGGCGCGGGGCGAAAAACTGTTTTTT.

This clonotype showed up just a few times. A much bigger clone sits one base away, suggesting this may be a read error. J is TRBJ2-7 and V is TRBV6-1; D not certain. In germline, CDR1 is MNHNS, CDR2 SASEGT. The CDR3 loop spans 11 amino acids. Trimming pared 7 bases from V and 2 bases from J, leaving 6 bases between. The chain's CDR3 is CASTPAYEQYF. The CDR3 region has the DNA TGTGCCAGCACCCCGGCCTACGAGCAGTACTTC.

The chain uses TRBV5-6 and TRBJ1-2; D uncertain. CDR3 length equals 15 residues. Trimming removed 1 base at V and 4 bases at J, with 14 bases between. Germline V lookup: CDR1 SGHDT, CDR2 YYEEEE. The chain's CDR3 is CASSLIRVGIYGYTF. The CDR3 coding sequence is TGTGCCAGCAGCTTGATCCGGGTCGGAATCTATGGCTACACCTTC.

This clonotype was counted between two and nine times. V and J are TRBV4-3 and TRBJ2-7, with 7 nucleotides matching TRBD1. CDR3 length: 15 residues. V gave up 2 bases and J gave up 1 base; unmatched junction bases: 5. Germline loops: CDR1 LGHNA, CDR2 YSLEER. The CDR3 spells CASSQRRQGSYEQYF. For the CDR3, the DNA is TGCGCCAGCAGCCAAAGAAGACAGGGATCCTACGAGCAGTACTTC.

The J gene is TRBJ2-1, the V gene TRBV2; D may match TRBD1 or TRBD2 (6 bases each). The CDR3 contains 12 residues. The germline CDR1 and CDR2 sequences are SNHLY and FYNNEI. The V end lost 4 bases, the J end lost 12 bases, and 13 bases lay between the germline ends. The CDR3 region has the DNA TGTGCCAGCAGTGCGAGGGGGGTTCCGCAGTTCTTC. Translation gives CASSARGVPQFF.

This clonotype came up a few times. The CDR3 DNA reads TGTGCCAGCAGGCCCGGGACTCTTCGTCAGCCCCAGCATTTT. As protein: CASRPGTLRQPQHF. The rearrangement joins TRBV12-3 or TRBV12-4 to TRBJ1-5; D may be TRBD1 (5 bases). The length of the CDR3 is 14 residues. V was clipped by 6 bases and J by 6 bases, with 15 bases between them.